Listed here are 28 T cell receptor beta chains from one sample, sequenced in a study of T cell responses to AZD1222 COVID-19 vaccine. Assay used: immunoSEQ multiplex PCR; TCRdb lists only in-frame clones, some missing. The sample data list over 130,000 clones. The sequenced sample was peripheral blood. The source of these receptors is an adult in good health.

The rearrangement links TRBV4-3 to TRBJ1-6; D is uncertain. V was cut by 0 bases and J by 6 bases, with 9 bases left in between. This CDR3 has 15 amino acids. Germline CDR1 and CDR2: LGHNA and YSLEER. The DNA for the CDR3 is TGCGCCAGCAGCCAAGAGGGGTCTTTTAATTCACCCCTCCACTTT. It encodes CASSQEGSFNSPLHF.

The gene calls are TRBV3-1 (or the pseudogene TRBV3-2) and TRBJ1-2; TRBD1 agrees at 9 bases. Germline V lookup: CDR1 LGHDT, CDR2 YNNKEL (reference sequence). V gave up 6 bases and J gave up 4 bases; unmatched junction bases: 6. This CDR3 contains 14 residues. CDR3 bases: TGTGCCAGCAGTAGGGACAGGGACGCCTATGGCTACACCTTC. This gives the protein CASSRDRDAYGYTF.

The V gene is TRBV30, the J gene TRBJ2-5, with D unclear. Germline CDR1 reads GTSNPN; CDR2 reads SVGIG (reference sequence). This CDR3 comprises 13 residues. V was pared by 4 bases and J by 8 bases, with 17 bases between. CDR3 residues: CAWKRSTGETQYF. CDR3 nucleotide sequence: TGTGCCTGGAAACGTTCGACTGGGGAAACCCAGTACTTC. Full variable domain (rest looked up from reference TRBV30 and TRBJ2-5): SQTIHQWPATLVQPVGSPLSLECTVEGTSNPNLYWYRQAAGRGLQLLFYSVGIGQISSEVPQNLSASRPQDRQFILSSKKLLLSDSGFYLCAWKRSTGETQYFGPGTRLLVL.

The J gene is TRBJ2-2, the V gene TRBV5-4, with D tentatively TRBD2 (6 bases). V lost 1 base and J lost 6, with 22 bases in between. The CDR3 loop spans 18 amino acids. In germline, CDR1 is SGHNT, CDR2 YYREEE (reference sequence). The CDR3 spells CASSLPLAEAPGAGELFF. In nucleotides, the CDR3 is TGTGCCAGCAGCTTGCCACTAGCAGAGGCCCCGGGGGCCGGGGAGCTGTTTTTT.

The chain recombines TRBV19 with TRBJ2-2; D is perhaps TRBD1 (6 bases). Trimming stripped 5 bases from V and 5 bases from J, with 15 bases between. Germline V gives CDR1 LNHDA, CDR2 SQIVND (reference sequence). The length of the CDR3 is 15 residues. DNA of the CDR3: TGTGCCAGTAGTTGGACAGACAAATTTACCGGGGAGCTGTTTTTT. Amino acid sequence: CASSWTDKFTGELFF.

This rearrangement joins TRBV4-1 to TRBJ1-4; D is perhaps TRBD1 (6 bases). The CDR3 runs 13 residues. Germline values: CDR1 MGHRA, CDR2 YSYEKL. Trimming removed 6 bases from V and 8 bases from J, with 13 bases in between. The CDR3 sequence is CASSRWGREKLFF. The CDR3 DNA follows: TGCGCCAGCAGTCGCTGGGGGCGAGAAAAACTGTTTTTT.

This rearrangement joins TRBV7-9 to TRBJ2-7; a possible D gene is TRBD2 (5 bases). Germline V CDR1 and CDR2: SEHNR, FQNEAQ (reference sequence). V was trimmed by 0 bases and J by 5 bases, leaving 8 bases between them. The CDR3 spans 13 residues. The chain's CDR3 is CASSLAPGNEQYF. CDR3 DNA sequence: TGTGCCAGCAGCTTAGCGCCGGGGAACGAGCAGTACTTC.

The chain couples TRBV6-6 to TRBJ1-6; D not certain. CDR3 length: 16 amino acids. Germline loops: CDR1 MNHNY, CDR2 SVGAGI (reference sequence). Trimming took off 2 bases at V and 7 bases at J, with 15 bases between the two ends. CDR3 sequence reads: CASSYGGSTGNSPLHF. In DNA form, the CDR3 reads TGTGCCAGCAGTTACGGTGGATCCACGGGGAATTCACCCCTCCACTTT.

V usage is TRBV19 and J usage is TRBJ2-1; D is possibly TRBD1 (6 bases). Germline CDR1 reads LNHDA; CDR2 reads SQIVND (reference sequence). The V end was cut by 5 bases, the J end by 0 bases, with 26 bases between. CDR3 length: 20 residues. The CDR3 is CASSGAGEPTQLSSYNEQFF. The CDR3 DNA sequence: TGTGCCAGTAGTGGGGCAGGGGAACCAACACAACTGAGCTCCTACAATGAGCAGTTCTTC.

The chain couples TRBV19 to TRBJ2-1, with 13 bases aligning to TRBD2. The CDR3 sequence is 15 residues long. Per the germline V gene, CDR1 is LNHDA and CDR2 is SQIVND (reference sequence). V was clipped by 5 bases and J by 6 bases; unmatched bases: 4. This CDR3 is CASSPTSGGGNEQFF. CDR3 sequence (DNA): TGTGCCAGTAGTCCCACTAGCGGGGGGGGCAATGAGCAGTTCTTC.

V is TRBV27 and J is TRBJ1-6; unclear D gene. V lost 4 bases and J 11 bases, leaving 12 bases between the germline ends. This CDR3 comprises 13 residues. Germline CDR1 MNHEY, CDR2 SMNVEV (reference sequence). CDR3 residues: CASSSGLGTPLHF. CDR3 DNA sequence: TGTGCCAGCAGTTCCGGGTTAGGGACACCCCTCCACTTT.

The genes are TRBV29-1 and TRBJ1-2; D gene unclear. Trimming removed 3 bases from V and 4 bases from J, with 12 bases in between. Germline CDR1 reads SQVTM; CDR2 reads ANQGSEA. The CDR3 consists of 13 residues. The CDR3 DNA sequence: TGCAGCGTTGATGCAACCGGAGGCTATGGCTACACCTTC. As protein: CSVDATGGYGYTF.

The rearrangement links TRBV4-1 to TRBJ2-1; D not certain. The germline CDR1 and CDR2 sequences are MGHRA and YSYEKL. The CDR3 loop spans 13 amino acids. Trimming removed 1 base at V and 5 bases at J, with 6 bases between. DNA for the CDR3: TGCGCCAGCAGCCAAGTCATGAACAATGAGCAGTTCTTC. Amino acids: CASSQVMNNEQFF.

The rearrangement joins TRBV12-5 to TRBJ1-6, with D unresolved. The CDR3 is 11 amino acids. The germline CDR1 and CDR2 sequences are LGHNT and FRNRAP. Trimming cost V 6 bases and J 14 bases, with 11 bases left between them. CDR3 sequence: CASGREETLHF. In nucleotides, the CDR3 is TGTGCTAGTGGACGGGAGGAAACCCTCCACTTT.

The chain recombines TRBV2 with TRBJ1-6; 11 nucleotides line up with TRBD1. This CDR3 is built from 15 residues. The junction had 5 bases not matched to a gene; V was cut back by 7 bases and J by 6 bases. Germline V gene sequence: CDR1 SNHLY, CDR2 FYNNEI. CDR3 residues: CASTPGTGGNSPLHF. CDR3 DNA sequence: TGTGCCAGCACTCCCGGGACAGGGGGTAATTCACCCCTCCACTTT.

This rearrangement joins TRBV19 to TRBJ1-6; a weak D match, TRBD1 (5 bases). The length of the CDR3 is 13 residues. The ends were cut back, 5 bases at V and 7 bases at J, with 9 bases in the middle. The germline CDR1 and CDR2 sequences are LNHDA and SQIVND (reference sequence). This chain's CDR3 is CASSSQGNSPLHF. In nucleotides, the CDR3 is TGTGCCAGTAGTTCCCAGGGAAATTCACCCCTCCACTTT.

This chain uses TRBV30 with TRBJ2-7; D is ambiguous. This CDR3 is 11 amino acids long. Trimming shortened V by 1 base and J by 1 base, and 2 bases separated the two germline ends. The germline CDR1 and CDR2 sequences are GTSNPN and SVGIG (reference sequence). The CDR3 loop reads CAWSDSYEQYF. DNA for the CDR3: TGTGCCTGGAGTGATTCCTACGAGCAGTACTTC.

The chain couples TRBV7-9 to TRBJ1-2; tentative D call: TRBD1 (6 bases). Germline V gives CDR1 SEHNR, CDR2 FQNEAQ (reference sequence). This CDR3 region has 16 residues. V was clipped by 5 bases and J by 5 bases, with 21 bases between them. The CDR3 sequence: CASSPPGQSELYGYTF. CDR3 nucleotide sequence: TGTGCCAGCAGCCCGCCAGGACAGAGCGAGTTATATGGCTACACCTTC. The entire variable domain, with the rest obtained from reference TRBV7-9 and TRBJ1-2, is as follows: DTGVSQNPRHKITKRGQNVTFRCDPISEHNRLYWYRQTLGQGPEFLTYFQNEAQLEKSRLLSDRFSAERPKGSFSTLEIQRTEQGDSAMYLCASSPPGQSELYGYTFGSGTRLTVV.

This rearrangement joins TRBV5-6 to TRBJ2-1; possibly TRBD2 for D (6 bases). The V end was cut by 0 bases, the J end by 10 bases, with 11 bases between. The CDR3 loop spans 13 amino acids. CDR1 is SGHDT and CDR2 is YYEEEE in the germline V gene. CDR3 loop: CASSLGPGREQFF. The CDR3 nucleotides are TGTGCCAGCAGCTTGGGACCGGGGAGGGAGCAGTTCTTC.

The V and J genes are TRBV11-2 and TRBJ2-3; D is possibly TRBD1 (5 bases). This CDR3 contains 17 residues. Germline V lookup: CDR1 SGHAT, CDR2 FQNNGV. V dropped 5 bases and J dropped 2 bases, with 20 bases sitting between them. In nucleotides, the CDR3 is TGTGCCAGCAGCGCACCGATTCGGGTGGGGCCCACAGATACGCAGTATTTT. This encodes CASSAPIRVGPTDTQYF.

This chain connects TRBV5-6 to TRBJ2-3, with 11 positions matching TRBD2. Per the germline V gene, CDR1 is SGHDT and CDR2 is YYEEEE. Unmatched junction bases numbered 13, after V lost 2 bases and J lost 2 bases. This CDR3 has 19 residues. The CDR3 DNA sequence: TGTGCCAGCAGCTTAACAACTAGCGGGGGACCCGCCAACACAGATACGCAGTATTTT. This translates into CASSLTTSGGPANTDTQYF. Filled out from reference TRBV5-6 and TRBJ2-3, the complete variable domain reads DAGVTQSPTHLIKTRGQQVTLRCSPKSGHDTVSWYQQALGQGPQFIFQYYEEEERQRGNFPDRFSGHQFPNYSSELNVNALLLGDSALYLCASSLTTSGGPANTDTQYFGPGTRLTVL.

The rearrangement joins TRBV6-6 to TRBJ2-5; no reliable D call. Germline lookup yields CDR1 MNHNY and CDR2 SVGAGI (reference sequence). The CDR3 covers 13 residues. Trimming stripped 5 bases from V and 1 base from J, with 8 bases between. The CDR3 protein is CASSQQSQETQYF. The CDR3 DNA follows: TGTGCCAGCAGTCAACAGTCCCAAGAGACCCAGTACTTC.

V usage is TRBV13 and J usage is TRBJ1-2; unclear D gene. The CDR3 spans 13 residues. Per the germline V gene, CDR1 is PRHDT and CDR2 is FYEKMQ (reference sequence). V dropped 3 bases and J dropped 7 bases, with 12 bases sitting between them. The CDR3 reads CASSLGIAGGYTF. For the CDR3, the DNA is TGTGCCAGCAGCTTGGGGATAGCGGGTGGCTACACCTTC.

The CDR3 is CASSQDLNRGRSTDTQYF. The DNA of the CDR3 is TGCGCCAGCAGCCAAGATCTGAACAGGGGGCGTAGCACAGATACGCAGTATTTT. This chain joins TRBV4-3 and TRBJ2-3; 9 bases line up with TRBD1. The germline V gene encodes CDR1 LGHNA and CDR2 YSLEER. The V gene end was trimmed by 0 bases and the J gene end by 0 bases; junction bases not matched to a gene: 7. The CDR3 length is 18 residues.

The chain couples TRBV7-8 to TRBJ1-3, with D possibly TRBD1 on 5 matching bases. V lost 2 bases to trimming and J lost 5 bases, with 10 bases between them. This CDR3 contains 14 residues. Germline values: CDR1 SGHVS, CDR2 FQNEAQ. The CDR3 region has the DNA TGTGCCAGCAGCTTATCGGCAGGGCGAAACACCATATATTTT. It yields the protein CASSLSAGRNTIYF.

This chain uses TRBV5-6 with TRBJ2-7, with a tentative D call TRBD1 (5 bases). V lost 3 bases and J lost 5, with 6 bases in between. Germline values: CDR1 SGHDT, CDR2 YYEEEE. The length of the CDR3 is 11 residues. The CDR3 nucleotides are TGTGCCAGCAGCTCCAGGGACGAGCAGTACTTC. It codes for CASSSRDEQYF.

The CDR3 spells CASSLTYRGDTGELFF. The CDR3 DNA follows: TGTGCCAGCAGCTTAACGTACAGGGGGGACACCGGGGAGCTGTTTTTT. The rearrangement uses TRBV7-3 and TRBJ2-2; 8 bases line up with TRBD1. J gave up 3 bases and V 0 bases, and 3 bases lay outside the gene matches. The germline V gene has CDR1 SGHTA and CDR2 FQGTGA. CDR3 length: 16 amino acids.

The genes are TRBV27 and TRBJ1-1; D gene uncertain. Trimming took 3 bases from V and 4 from J, leaving 9 bases between them. The germline CDR1 and CDR2 sequences are MNHEY and SMNVEV (reference sequence). This CDR3 comprises 13 residues. CDR3 coding DNA: TGTGCCAGCAGTTTTGGGTTGGGCACTGAAGCTTTCTTT. Amino acids: CASSFGLGTEAFF.